This TCR beta chain was identified during a study of cytomegalovirus exposure and HLA in healthy donors. Study-level points and caveats: CMV serostatus was the sole immune exposure information available. What a later analysis reportedly showed was that an Asian-associated ancestry cluster had fewer N-insertions than the roughly 700-donor mean. A classifier reportedly called cytomegalovirus status with high sensitivity and specificity.

Remarks on this clone: Antigen unknown. The sample holds other DNA sequences that translate to the same CDR3.

CDR1 PRHDT and CDR2 FYEKMQ come from the germline V gene (reference sequence). The V gene lost 0 bases and the J gene lost 0 bases, with 9 bases spanning the gap. The CDR3 consists of 16 residues. PCR employed 60 Vbeta and 13 Jbeta primers. As handled by the study authors: A follow-up analysis tallied 73 million or so unique TCR beta chains, roughly 11 million shared. Assay used: immunoSEQ multiplex PCR; TCRdb lists only in-frame clones, some missing. V, J and clone size were drawn from that table, and D and trimming were deduced from the DNA. In the table there are fewer than 200,000 clones, 70% to 80% of which are singletons.

The chain joins TRBV13 to TRBJ1-3; D is uncertain. This receptor was taken from a man in his 60s in good health and CMV-seronegative. Sequenced sample: PBMCs. CDR3 sequence: CASSLGPGISGNTIYF. As DNA, the CDR3 is TGTGCCAGCAGCTTAGGGCCGGGGATCTCTGGAAACACCATATATTTT.